Detailed here is one T cell receptor beta chain. The sample belongs to a study of blood T cell repertoires in COVID-19. Study in general: From T cells, B-cell-depleted T cells, or PBMCs came the material, which was cDNA or gDNA.

The ends were cut back, 1 base at V and 5 bases at J, with 14 bases in the middle. Looked up from germline, CDR1 is LGHNA and CDR2 is YNFKEQ. The CDR3 has 15 residues. Per the authors' pipeline: The authors estimated nucleated cell counts from reference gene primer amplification. The method was immunoSEQ multiplex PCR; TCRdb's version includes in-frame clones alone and lacks a portion of them. That table supplies the V and J calls and clone size; D and trimming were determined from the DNA. The data contain tens of thousands of clones, 75% to 90% of them seen just once; the ten biggest clones take up 9% to 15%.

V and J are TRBV4-2 and TRBJ1-2, with TRBD1 as a possible D gene (5 bases). The sequence derives from an elderly woman with active or convalescent COVID-19. Specimen: peripheral blood. The CDR3 DNA sequence: TGTGCCAGCAGCCAAGTCGGGGGGGAAGGGTATGGCTACACCTTC. Its translation: CASSQVGGEGYGYTF.